A single sample is the source of the 5 T cell receptor beta chains below, sequenced in a study of circulating CD8 cells and anti-PD-1 response in melanoma. From live CD3+CD8+TCRalphabeta+ cells, four PD-1 and/or TIGIT subsets were sorted. TCR libraries were prepared from approximately 15 ng of total RNA with the QIAseq Immune Repertoire TCR panel. TCRdb reprocessed the reads with MiXCR, giving one entry per CDR3 protein. Of 930 or so distinct CDR3 sequences listed, around 7.7% are singletons. The input for sequencing was CD8+ T cells from PBMCs, taken at baseline or after one month of anti-PD-1 therapy (not recorded which). The receptors stem from a human donor with melanoma.

Relative to its sample, this clonotype is medium-sized. This chain links TRBV29-1 with TRBJ1-1, with D unresolved. The CDR3 has 15 amino acids. Trimming removed 4 bases at V and 0 bases at J, with 15 bases between. Germline V lookup: CDR1 SQVTM, CDR2 ANQGSEA. The CDR3 DNA reads as TGCAGCGTTGGTCAAATCCTGGGGATGAACACTGAAGCTTTCTTT. Translated, it gives CSVGQILGMNTEAFF.

Judged by abundance, this clonotype is large. The chain couples TRBV5-6 to TRBJ1-2; the D is unclear. Germline CDR1 reads SGHDT; CDR2 reads YYEEEE. Trimming took 4 bases from V and 6 from J, leaving 13 bases between them. This CDR3 is 13 amino acids long. Here the CDR3 reads CASSLRNPDGYTF. CDR3 nucleotides: TGTGCCAGCAGCCTCAGGAATCCGGATGGCTACACCTTC. Full variable domain (rest looked up from reference TRBV5-6 and TRBJ1-2): DAGVTQSPTHLIKTRGQQVTLRCSPKSGHDTVSWYQQALGQGPQFIFQYYEEEERQRGNFPDRFSGHQFPNYSSELNVNALLLGDSALYLCASSLRNPDGYTFGSGTRLTVV.

By share, this clonotype ranks as large. At one boundary the junction diverges from the germline segment, which might be a read error. The chain uses TRBV20-1 and TRBJ2-1; D ambiguous. From germline, CDR1 is DFQATT and CDR2 SNEGSKA (reference sequence). The CDR3 has 15 amino acids. In DNA, the CDR3 is TGCAGTGCTAGGGGTCGCGGTGCCTCCTCCAATGAGCAGTTCTTC. Translating gives CSARGRGASSNEQFF.

This chain connects TRBV5-8 to TRBJ2-1; possibly TRBD1 for D (5 bases). The CDR3 loop spans 15 amino acids. Germline V gives CDR1 SGHTS, CDR2 YDEGEE. Trimming pared 5 bases from V and 8 bases from J, leaving 20 bases between. Here the CDR3 DNA reads TGTGCCAGCAGTTATGACAAGGGCGGACAATATGAGCAGTTCTTC. Translation: CASSYDKGGQYEQFF.

This clonotype was recorded a few times. The rearrangement uses TRBV15 and TRBJ2-7, with TRBD1 matching over 9 bases. The CDR3 has 14 amino acids. The V segment lost 6 bases and the J segment 1 base; nucleotides outside the gene matches: 4. CDR1 is LNHNV and CDR2 is YYDKDF in the germline V gene (reference sequence). CDR3 bases: TGTGCCACCAGGGAGGACAGGGGTTCCTACGAGCAGTACTTC. Translated, it gives CATREDRGSYEQYF.